These 6 T cell receptor beta chains were all obtained from the same sample, sequenced in a study of cytomegalovirus exposure and HLA in healthy donors. A multiplex PCR was run with 60 Vbeta primers and 13 Jbeta primers. Sequencing used immunoSEQ multiplex PCR; TCRdb keeps in-frame clones, though not all of them. Here the sample spans some 160,000 clones, approximately 80% being singletons. Sample: PBMCs. Receptors were obtained from a middle-aged man in good health and CMV-seropositive.

This chain joins TRBV4-1 and TRBJ2-7, with D maybe TRBD1 (5 bases). CDR1 and CDR2 from the germline V gene are MGHRA and YSYEKL. CDR3 length: 16 amino acids. V was shortened by 0 bases and J by 6 bases, with 18 bases between the two germline ends. This CDR3 is CASSQDRSGSSPEQYF. Written as DNA, the CDR3 is TGCGCCAGCAGCCAAGATCGATCAGGGTCTTCCCCCGAGCAGTACTTC.

This clone was detected a few times. This chain uses TRBV6-6 with TRBJ2-7; 8 positions agree with TRBD2. The CDR3 has 16 residues. V lost 2 bases, J lost 4 bases, and 10 bases stayed unmatched. Looked up from germline, CDR1 is MNHNY and CDR2 is SVGAGI (reference sequence). In DNA form, the CDR3 reads TGTGCCAGCAGTTACGGGGCGGGGGGCGGAGGGTACGAGCAGTACTTC. Amino acids: CASSYGAGGGGYEQYF.

The rearrangement uses TRBV12-5 and TRBJ2-1, with D uncertain. The germline V and J ends were trimmed by 7 bases and 4 bases, with 17 bases remaining between them. CDR1 is LGHNT, CDR2 FRNRAP, per germline. There are 15 residues in the CDR3. The CDR3: CASAPPPRLYNEQFF. Here the CDR3 DNA reads TGTGCTAGTGCCCCCCCGCCGAGGTTGTACAATGAGCAGTTCTTC.

The J gene is TRBJ2-3, the V gene TRBV5-4; 8 nucleotides align to TRBD2. Germline V gene lookup returns CDR1 SGHNT and CDR2 YYREEE (reference sequence). Unmatched junction bases numbered 10, after V lost 4 bases and J lost 3 bases. The CDR3 totals 16 residues. This chain's CDR3 is CASSPIRAGVTDTQYF. CDR3 DNA: TGTGCCAGCAGCCCTATACGAGCGGGGGTTACAGATACGCAGTATTTT.

The chain joins TRBV30 to TRBJ2-4, with D perhaps TRBD1 (6 bases). This CDR3 has 14 amino acids. Germline values: CDR1 GTSNPN, CDR2 SVGIG (reference sequence). The V end lost 4 bases, the J end lost 7 bases, and 17 bases lay between the germline ends. The CDR3 DNA follows: TGTGCCTGGACTAACGGTGGGGGCGGGAACATTCAGTACTTC. It codes for CAWTNGGGGNIQYF.

The chain couples TRBV6-4 to TRBJ1-6; tentative D call: TRBD1 (5 bases). Germline assignment: CDR1 MRHNA and CDR2 SNTAGT. V was shortened by 3 bases and J by 5 bases, with 8 bases between the two germline ends. This CDR3 is 14 amino acids long. This CDR3 is CASSDGAHNSPLHF. The DNA of the CDR3 is TGTGCCAGCAGTGATGGGGCACATAATTCACCCCTCCACTTT.